One and the same sample provided the 15 T cell receptor beta chains below, sequenced in a study of cytomegalovirus exposure and HLA in healthy donors. 60 Vbeta and 13 Jbeta primers were used in PCR. The table came from immunoSEQ multiplex PCR; TCRdb's copy has only in-frame clones and leaves some out. The sample lists 160,000 or so clones; 82% were seen once. The sample consisted of PBMCs. These receptors were collected from a woman aged 50 to 65 in good health and CMV-seronegative.

The gene calls are TRBV7-3 and TRBJ2-7, with no clear D. The CDR3 extends over 15 amino acids. The germline V gene has CDR1 SGHTA and CDR2 FQGTGA. Trimming cost V 5 bases and J 7 bases, with 21 bases left between them. In nucleotides, the CDR3 is TGTGCCAGCAGCCCGAAAGTGGCTGGCGCGGTGGAGCAGTACTTC. Translating it yields CASSPKVAGAVEQYF.

The chain recombines TRBV30 with TRBJ1-1; possibly TRBD1 for D (5 bases). With 3 bases removed from V and 9 bases from J, the gap between germline ends came to 8 bases. This CDR3 contains 10 residues. The germline CDR1 and CDR2 sequences are GTSNPN and SVGIG (reference sequence). This CDR3 reads CAWSRTQAFF. CDR3 nucleotides: TGTGCCTGGAGCCGGACACAAGCTTTCTTT.

V is TRBV7-2 and J is TRBJ1-1, with TRBD1 identical over 7 bases. The CDR3 spans 13 residues. The trim removed 1 base at V and 8 bases at J, leaving 4 bases unmatched. From germline, CDR1 is SGHTA and CDR2 FQGNSA. CDR3 bases: TGTGCCAGCAGCTTAGGGGTGACAGGGGAAGCTTTCTTT. It encodes CASSLGVTGEAFF.

This clone was observed a single time. V gene TRBV28 combines with J gene TRBJ2-7, with 8 bases fitting TRBD1. CDR1 and CDR2 (germline): MDHEN, SYDVKM. The CDR3 runs 14 residues. The J segment lost 5 bases and the V segment lost 1 base, leaving 4 bases of the junction unmatched. The CDR3 loop reads CASSLFRGPHEQYF. In nucleotides, the CDR3 is TGTGCCAGCAGTTTATTCAGGGGGCCCCACGAGCAGTACTTC.

This clone has just one count. The chain has TRBV7-9 and TRBJ2-1; tentative D call: TRBD1 (6 bases). The germline V gene has CDR1 SEHNR and CDR2 FQNEAQ (reference sequence). Trimming shortened V by 9 bases and J by 5 bases, and 14 bases separated the two germline ends. This CDR3 comprises 13 residues. The CDR3 loop reads CASDRSRHNEQFF. The CDR3 coding sequence is TGTGCCAGTGACAGGAGCCGTCACAATGAGCAGTTCTTC.

With regard to this clone: One junction end does not reproduce the germline sequence, and a read error may be involved. The CDR3 sequence: CTSSRGQGFRNEQFF. For the CDR3, the DNA is TGTACCAGTAGTCGGGGACAGGGTTTTAGGAATGAGCAGTTCTTC. V and J are TRBV19 and TRBJ2-1; 9 nucleotides match TRBD1. The germline gives CDR1 LNHDA, CDR2 SQIVND (reference sequence). The length of the CDR3 is 15 residues.

This sequence joins TRBV28 and TRBJ1-1; no firm D call. Germline assignment: CDR1 MDHEN and CDR2 SYDVKM. The CDR3 is 11 amino acids. Trimming stripped 6 bases from V and 5 bases from J, with 7 bases between. This CDR3 is CASRGWTEAFF. CDR3 bases: TGTGCCAGCAGGGGCTGGACTGAAGCTTTCTTT.

A single count supports this clone. Here the CDR3 reads CASSGNRDQPQHF. In nucleotides, the CDR3 is TGTGCCAGCAGTGGAAACAGGGACCAGCCCCAGCATTTT. The rearrangement links TRBV6-5 to TRBJ1-5, with D perhaps TRBD1 (6 bases). The germline gives CDR1 MNHEY, CDR2 SVGAGI. The ends were cut back, 5 bases at V and 7 bases at J, with 12 bases in the middle. The CDR3 extends over 13 amino acids.

The genes are TRBV6-6 and TRBJ2-3, with TRBD1 matching over 11 bases. Germline V CDR1 and CDR2: MNHNY, SVGAGI (reference sequence). The CDR3 sequence is 14 residues long. Trimming cost V 5 bases and J 4 bases; bases outside gene matches: 2. CDR3 sequence: CASSGQGAADTQYF. CDR3 DNA sequence: TGTGCCAGCAGTGGACAGGGGGCAGCAGATACGCAGTATTTT.

Notes on this clone: The junction departs from the called germline gene at one end, perhaps through a read error. This chain joins TRBV5-1 and TRBJ1-3; 7 bases match TRBD1. The CDR3 consists of 13 residues. CDR1 is SGHRS and CDR2 is YFSETQ in the germline V gene. The CDR3 loop reads CASSLGDSDTIYF. The CDR3 nucleotides are TGCGCCAGCAGTTTGGGGGACAGTGACACCATATATTTT.

This rearrangement joins TRBV19 to TRBJ2-7; 8 bases map to TRBD1. Trimming cost V 3 bases and J 3 bases; bases outside gene matches: 7. Germline V lookup: CDR1 LNHDA, CDR2 SQIVND (reference sequence). The CDR3 covers 15 residues. This CDR3 reads CASSIAGTGRYEQYF. CDR3 sequence (DNA): TGTGCCAGTAGTATTGCCGGGACAGGACGCTACGAGCAGTACTTC.

The chain joins TRBV28 to TRBJ2-7, with 7 bases that match TRBD2. Germline V gene lookup returns CDR1 MDHEN and CDR2 SYDVKM. The CDR3 runs to 14 residues. Trimming at V came to 5 bases and at J to 1 base, leaving 5 bases not matched to a gene. CDR3 sequence: CASSRERGSYEQYF. The CDR3 DNA reads as TGTGCCAGCAGTCGGGAGCGGGGATCCTACGAGCAGTACTTC.

V gene TRBV6-5 combines with J gene TRBJ2-2, with 8 bases identical to TRBD1. The CDR3 is 16 residues long. Trimming took 0 bases from V and 4 from J; bases not matched to a gene: 4. Per the germline V gene, CDR1 is MNHEY and CDR2 is SVGAGI. The CDR3 is CASSYSHQGATGELFF. CDR3 DNA sequence: TGTGCCAGCAGTTACTCACACCAGGGGGCCACCGGGGAGCTGTTTTTT.

The chain combines TRBV20-1 with TRBJ1-2; D is possibly TRBD1 (5 bases). Germline CDR1 is DFQATT and CDR2 is SNEGSKA (reference sequence). V was clipped by 6 bases and J by 8 bases, with 7 bases between them. This CDR3 has 9 amino acids. In DNA form, the CDR3 reads TGCAGTGCCCAGGGCGGCTACACCTTC. Amino acid sequence: CSAQGGYTF.

The V gene is TRBV6-1, the J gene TRBJ1-5; no firm D call. The V end lost 6 bases, the J end lost 3 bases, and 12 bases lay between the germline ends. Germline V gene data show CDR1 as MNHNS and CDR2 as SASEGT. There are 14 residues in the CDR3. The CDR3 DNA is TGTGCCAGCAGCGCCGGGATCCACAATCAGCCCCAGCATTTT. Translating it yields CASSAGIHNQPQHF.